This TCR beta chain is drawn from a study of blood T cell repertoires in COVID-19 (dated by TCRdb to 2018 to 2020). Context from the whole study: Samples from collaborators originated in the United States, Italy and Spain and spanned both the acute and convalescent phases of COVID-19. The material from the prospective study consisted of cDNA or gDNA derived from T cells, B-cell-depleted T cells, or PBMCs. The dataset comprised deeply sampled blood TCRbeta repertoires from subjects exposed to, actively infected with, or recovered from COVID-19. The repertoires were made available in a free public database intended to serve as a resource for research on the immune response to SARS-CoV-2. Samples were obtained from the ongoing ImmuneRACE study (first 160 participants) and from over a thousand subjects provided by 6 global collaborators. The sample metadata nearly always contained a de-identified subject ID, COVID-19 status, age in years and sex. Where available, HLA class I and class II types were obtained from metadata supplied by the sample provider rather than from assay-based typing. Broader findings and caveats from the paper: How much clinical and demographic metadata was included differed by source and by participant, and the metadata was provided uncurated.

CDR1 and CDR2, looked up from the germline V gene, are SGDLS and YYNGEE. Trimming takes 0 bases off V and 5 bases off J; junction bases not matched to a gene: 4. Including cysteine and phenylalanine, the CDR3 has 15 amino acids. Of the read, only the CDR3 DNA is kept; its 45 bases are in frame from base 1. The immunoSEQ Assay, a bias-controlled multiplex PCR, was used to amplify TCRbeta CDR3 regions from genomic DNA. The source study handled its data this way. The number of nucleated cells in each sample was estimated by amplification of reference gene primers within the assay. Sequence reads were collapsed and filtered to measure the absolute abundance of every unique TCRbeta CDR3 rearrangement. For each sample, productive Simpson clonality was calculated as the square root of Simpson's diversity index across productive rearrangements. TCRdb obtained this table from immuneACCESS and retained in-frame rearrangements with V and J assigned. These tables miss some clones; where compared with another copy, unresolved V genes account for less than half of the shortfall, and the remainder is unexplained. Clone size and the V and J calls come from that table; the DNA yielded D and trimming. The sample includes over 150,000 clones, with roughly 72% observed a single time. The ten largest clones represent roughly 3.7% of the sample.

The sample holds one count of this clone. Its binding antigen is unknown. Base qualities are not recorded, but no much larger clone differs from it by a single base. Whole blood was collected in K2EDTA tubes by collaborating institutions according to the institutions' own protocols. Collaborator samples were shipped for TCRbeta analysis as frozen whole blood, isolated PBMCs, or DNA extracted from either sample type. The V gene is TRBV9 and the J gene is TRBJ2-5, with 10 junctional bases fitting TRBD1. The receptor was isolated from an elderly woman with acute or convalescent COVID-19. Material: peripheral blood. The encoded CDR3 is CASSVEGTGAETQYF. Read as DNA, the sequence is TGTGCCAGCAGCGTAGAGGGGACAGGGGCTGAGACCCAGTACTTC. Supplemented by the reference TRBV9 and TRBJ2-5 proteins around the CDR3, the complete variable domain is DSGVTQTPKHLITATGQRVTLRCSPRSGDLSVYWYQQSLDQGLQFLIQYYNGEERAKGNILERFSAQQFPDLHSELNLSSLELGDSALYFCASSVEGTGAETQYFGPGTRLLVL.